This T cell receptor (beta chain) was obtained from a study of T cell changes during pregnancy in multiple sclerosis. Measured with immunoSEQ multiplex PCR; TCRdb has only the in-frame clones, and not every one. The sample yields over 30,000 clones, roughly nine tenths seen once. CDR1 and CDR2 (germline): SGHRS, YFSETQ. The CDR3 totals 13 residues. Trimming removed 4 bases at V and 5 bases at J, with 13 bases between. This material consisted of CD4+ T cells from peripheral blood mononuclear cells, taken in the third trimester of pregnancy. The origin of this receptor is a female donor in good health, enrolled as a control in a pregnancy study. J is TRBJ2-7 and V is TRBV5-1, with a weak D call TRBD1 (6 bases). In nucleotides, the CDR3 is TGCGCCAGCAGCCCTGAGGACAGCCACGAGCAGTACTTC. It specifies CASSPEDSHEQYF.